The table lists the clone carrying this T cell receptor (beta chain) with many counts. The sample originates from a study of T cells in Graves' hyperthyroidism and ophthalmopathy. TCR beta CDR3 region amplification was performed from RNA transcripts. TCR CDR3 underwent first-round RT-PCR with the HTBI primer set. TCRdb recomputed calls from the multiplex PCR reads with MiXCR, one row per CDR3 protein. The sample has about 500,000 distinct CDR3 sequences, 15% to 20% seen once. Trimming cost V 5 bases and J 0 bases, with 14 bases left between them. This CDR3 has 14 residues. Germline V CDR1 and CDR2: DFQATT, SNEGSKA (reference sequence). Enrolled ophthalmopathy patients presented with a Clinical Activity Score of at least 3, a NOSPECS grade of at least 4, and disease duration under 3 months.

Input material: blood. This TCR was recovered from a woman aged 25 to 45 with Graves' ophthalmopathy. V usage is TRBV20-1 and J usage is TRBJ2-7; D perhaps matches TRBD1 (6 bases). DNA for the CDR3: TGCAGTGCTCCAATACAGGGCCGCTCCTACGAGCAGTACTTC. This codes for CSAPIQGRSYEQYF.